Here is one T cell receptor (beta chain) with its context. The CDR3 is 16 residues long. Per the germline V gene, CDR1 is SEHNR and CDR2 is FQNEAQ (reference sequence). V lost 5 bases, J lost 0 bases, and 13 bases lay in between. These data come from a study of shared T cell receptors in the human thymus. The data were produced by immunoSEQ multiplex PCR, yet TCRdb's version contains in-frame clones alone and is incomplete. The sample records hundreds of thousands of clones, more than 75% being singletons. These data were likewise used in another study, on human thymus T cells. That source notes: During corrective heart surgery, resections were taken, and the thymus tissue came from them. Thymic and blood repertoires showed apparently biased V and J gene usage. Related studies noted strongly shared thymic repertoires across unrelated people.

This sequence joins TRBV7-9 and TRBJ2-2, with TRBD1 as a possible D gene (6 bases). The sequence derives from a boy in the first two years of life with a congenital heart defect. The sequenced material came from thymocytes. CDR3 sequence: CASSQLTGTNTGELFF. CDR3 nucleotide sequence: TGTGCCAGCAGCCAGCTCACAGGGACGAACACCGGGGAGCTGTTTTTT.